The 19 T cell receptor beta chains below come from one sample, sequenced in a study of TIL therapy for anti-PD-1-resistant metastatic lung cancer. This was the immunoSEQ v3 assay. This table comes from immunoSEQ multiplex PCR, and its TCRdb copy is limited to in-frame clones, with some not included. The sample has under 55,000 clones, less than 80% seen once. Regarding time point: pre-treatment sample, taken before nivolumab and TIL therapy. The specimen was blood, collected at baseline. These receptors all stem from a woman aged 30 to 85 with non-small cell lung cancer.

This clone was picked up a small number of times. V gene TRBV9 combines with J gene TRBJ1-1; D gene ambiguous. V lost 0 bases to trimming and J lost 1 base, with 7 bases between them. This CDR3 spans 14 amino acids. CDR1 SGDLS and CDR2 YYNGEE come from the germline V gene. CDR3 amino acids: CASSVVYGNTEAFF. CDR3 in DNA: TGTGCCAGCAGCGTAGTATACGGGAACACTGAAGCTTTCTTT.

This chain links TRBV2 with TRBJ1-5; no clear D gene. V dropped 2 bases and J dropped 1 base, with 9 bases sitting between them. The germline V gene encodes CDR1 SNHLY and CDR2 FYNNEI. The CDR3 sequence is 15 residues long. The CDR3 nucleotides read TGTGCCAGCAGTGAATACGGGAGAAGCAATCAGCCCCAGCATTTT. Protein product: CASSEYGRSNQPQHF.

This clone appeared a single time. The V gene is TRBV15, the J gene TRBJ1-2; 11 bases match TRBD1. Trimming at V came to 8 bases and at J to 5 bases, leaving 4 bases not matched to a gene. Germline V CDR1 and CDR2: LNHNV, YYDKDF (reference sequence). The CDR3 length is 13 residues. In DNA, the CDR3 is TGTGCCACCGGGGACAGGGGGTATTATGGCTACACCTTC. Protein product: CATGDRGYYGYTF.

A few counts support this clone. The chain joins TRBV2 to TRBJ1-2; TRBD1 might be the D (5 bases). V was cut by 4 bases and J by 3 bases, with 9 bases left in between. The CDR3 runs to 13 residues. Germline values: CDR1 SNHLY, CDR2 FYNNEI. The CDR3 here is CASSVTDYYGYTF. The CDR3 DNA sequence: TGTGCCAGCAGTGTGACAGATTACTATGGCTACACCTTC. Supplemented by reference TRBV2 and TRBJ1-2, the full variable domain reads EPEVTQTPSHQVTQMGQEVILRCVPISNHLYFYWYRQILGQKVEFLVSFYNNEISEKSEIFDDQFSVERPDGSNFTLKIRSTKLEDSAMYFCASSVTDYYGYTFGSGTRLTVV.

The rearrangement uses TRBV6-5 and TRBJ1-1, with D hard to call. Trimming took 4 bases from V and 0 from J, leaving 15 bases between them. Per germline, CDR1 MNHEY and CDR2 SVGAGI. CDR3 length: 16 residues. DNA for the CDR3: TGTGCCAGCAGTTCTTCTGGTGGGCAAATGAACACTGAAGCTTTCTTT. Protein: CASSSSGGQMNTEAFF.

The J gene is TRBJ2-1, the V gene TRBV19; D is ambiguous. V lost 3 bases and J 4 bases, leaving 13 bases between the germline ends. The CDR3 loop spans 15 amino acids. Germline V gene lookup returns CDR1 LNHDA and CDR2 SQIVND (reference sequence). CDR3 amino acids: CASSIRRNQYNEQFF. In DNA, the CDR3 is TGTGCCAGTAGTATCCGGCGGAACCAATACAATGAGCAGTTCTTC.

This clone was observed once. This chain connects TRBV6-6 to TRBJ2-2; D unresolved. The V gene lost 4 bases and the J gene lost 3 bases, with 6 bases spanning the gap. The CDR3 totals 13 residues. The germline gives CDR1 MNHNY, CDR2 SVGAGI (reference sequence). Here the CDR3 DNA reads TGTGCCAGCAGTTTCTTCTACACCGGGGAGCTGTTTTTT. Its translation is CASSFFYTGELFF.

This clone was seen just once. V gene TRBV6-6 combines with J gene TRBJ2-7; D may correspond to TRBD1 or TRBD2 (5 bases each). CDR1 and CDR2 (germline): MNHNY, SVGAGI (reference sequence). The ends were cut back, 2 bases at V and 2 bases at J, with 10 bases in the middle. CDR3 length: 14 amino acids. CDR3 in DNA: TGTGCCAGCAGTTACAATCGGGACCCCTACGAGCAGTACTTC. Encoded protein: CASSYNRDPYEQYF.

This clone has only a few counts. This chain uses TRBV2 with TRBJ2-7; either TRBD1 or TRBD2 may fit D (5 bases each). CDR3 length: 12 amino acids. The V gene lost 8 bases and the J gene lost 4 bases, with 12 bases spanning the gap. Germline values: CDR1 SNHLY, CDR2 FYNNEI. CDR3 in amino acids: CASGGNVYEQYF. CDR3 coding DNA: TGTGCCAGCGGGGGAAATGTTTACGAGCAGTACTTC. Together with reference TRBV2 and TRBJ2-7, the CDR3 gives the full variable domain: EPEVTQTPSHQVTQMGQEVILRCVPISNHLYFYWYRQILGQKVEFLVSFYNNEISEKSEIFDDQFSVERPDGSNFTLKIRSTKLEDSAMYFCASGGNVYEQYFGPGTRLTVT.

This clone was seen a handful of times. CDR3 sequence: CATSRPGRDEQYF. The CDR3 coding sequence is TGTGCCACCAGCAGACCTGGCAGGGACGAGCAGTACTTC. The V and J genes are TRBV15 and TRBJ2-7; TRBD1 might be the D (5 bases). CDR1 LNHNV and CDR2 YYDKDF come from the germline V gene (reference sequence). The CDR3 totals 13 residues. Between the trimmed V and J ends, which lost 2 bases and 5 bases, there was a span of 10 bases.

This rearrangement joins TRBV5-1 to TRBJ1-3; tentative D call: TRBD1 (5 bases). Trimming left V 1 base short and J 2 bases short, with 10 bases between. Per the germline V gene, CDR1 is SGHRS and CDR2 is YFSETQ. The CDR3 contains 15 residues. For the CDR3, the DNA is TGCGCCAGCAGCTTGCAGGGTTCAACTGGAAACACCATATATTTT. Translation: CASSLQGSTGNTIYF.

This clone was counted only a few times. The V call is TRBV7-2, the J call TRBJ1-1; 10 bases line up with TRBD1. This CDR3 comprises 16 residues. In germline, CDR1 is SGHTA, CDR2 FQGNSA. V shed 5 bases, J shed 2 bases, and the junction held 8 bases outside the gene matches. The CDR3, as DNA: TGTGCCAGCAGCCCAGGGACAGGGGTTGGAAACACTGAAGCTTTCTTT. Its translation is CASSPGTGVGNTEAFF. The whole variable domain, filled in from reference TRBV7-2 and TRBJ1-1, reads GAGVSQSPSNKVTEKGKDVELRCDPISGHTALYWYRQSLGQGLEFLIYFQGNSAPDKSGLPSDRFSAERTGGSVSTLTIQRTQQEDSAVYLCASSPGTGVGNTEAFFGQGTRLTVV.

This sequence joins TRBV9 and TRBJ2-1; weak D call: TRBD2 (7 bases). CDR3 length equals 19 residues. Per germline, CDR1 SGDLS and CDR2 YYNGEE. With 1 base removed from V and 4 bases from J, the gap between germline ends came to 24 bases. This CDR3 reads CASSVHGGGGPRGYNEQFF. The CDR3 DNA reads as TGTGCCAGCAGCGTACATGGAGGGGGGGGTCCGCGAGGGTACAATGAGCAGTTCTTC. The full variable domain, with the rest looked up from reference TRBV9 and TRBJ2-1, is DSGVTQTPKHLITATGQRVTLRCSPRSGDLSVYWYQQSLDQGLQFLIQYYNGEERAKGNILERFSAQQFPDLHSELNLSSLELGDSALYFCASSVHGGGGPRGYNEQFFGPGTRLTVL.

V gene TRBV30 combines with J gene TRBJ1-2, with D unclear. Germline V CDR1 and CDR2: GTSNPN, SVGIG (reference sequence). Trimming took 3 bases from V and 0 from J, leaving 17 bases between them. This CDR3 has 16 residues. The CDR3 DNA sequence: TGTGCCTGGAGCCCTATGGACCGATTAACTAACTATGGCTACACCTTC. This translates into CAWSPMDRLTNYGYTF. The complete variable domain, with remaining parts taken from reference TRBV30 and TRBJ1-2, reads SQTIHQWPATLVQPVGSPLSLECTVEGTSNPNLYWYRQAAGRGLQLLFYSVGIGQISSEVPQNLSASRPQDRQFILSSKKLLLSDSGFYLCAWSPMDRLTNYGYTFGSGTRLTVV.

This clone was observed a handful of times. V and J are TRBV7-6 and TRBJ2-7; the match to TRBD2 covers 7 bases. The CDR3 contains 15 residues. Looked up from germline, CDR1 is SGHVS and CDR2 is FNYEAQ. The V gene end was trimmed by 2 bases and the J gene end by 3 bases; junction bases not matched to a gene: 7. CDR3 DNA: TGTGCCAGCAGCTTATTCCCCCGGGGGGACTACGAGCAGTACTTC. Translation gives CASSLFPRGDYEQYF.

The chain recombines TRBV7-2 with TRBJ2-5; 11 bases align to TRBD1. Looked up from germline, CDR1 is SGHTA and CDR2 is FQGNSA. V lost 4 bases to trimming and J lost 5 bases; unmatched junction nucleotides: 3. The CDR3 runs 14 residues. The CDR3 DNA sequence: TGTGCCAGCAGCTCGGACAGGGGGCACGAGACCCAGTACTTC. Translation gives CASSSDRGHETQYF.

The CDR3: CASSSTGTDTQYF. DNA for the CDR3: TGTGCCAGCAGTTCAACAGGTACAGATACGCAGTATTTT. This chain connects TRBV6-5 to TRBJ2-3; perhaps TRBD1 as D (5 bases). Germline CDR1 MNHEY, CDR2 SVGAGI. Trimming took off 4 bases at V and 3 bases at J, with 8 bases between the two ends. The CDR3 is 13 amino acids.

The genes are TRBV9 and TRBJ1-1; D not resolved. CDR1 SGDLS and CDR2 YYNGEE come from the germline V gene. There are 20 residues in the CDR3. The ends were cut back, 0 bases at V and 1 base at J, with 25 bases in the middle. Here the CDR3 DNA reads TGTGCCAGCAGCGTAGCGGTCTACGACTATCCCGGGAGCGGGAACACTGAAGCTTTCTTT. As protein: CASSVAVYDYPGSGNTEAFF.

This clone was observed a handful of times. The V gene is TRBV5-1, the J gene TRBJ1-4; 8 bases map to TRBD1. The CDR3 contains 15 residues. J was trimmed by 7 bases and V by 2 bases; bases with no gene match: 7. The germline V gene has CDR1 SGHRS and CDR2 YFSETQ. This chain's CDR3 is CASSFSGGSGEKLFF. The CDR3 bases are TGCGCCAGCAGCTTTTCAGGGGGCAGTGGTGAAAAACTGTTTTTT.